One and the same sample provided the 23 T cell receptor beta chains below, sequenced in a study of identical twins. TCRdb reprocessed the 5' RACE reads via MiXCR and lists one record per CDR3 protein. The sample carries around 1.7 million distinct CDR3 sequences, about 30% recorded once. The sequenced sample consisted of cord blood. These receptors were collected from a newborn girl in good health.

This clonotype was recorded a few times. V and J are TRBV12-5 and TRBJ2-3; no definite D call. The CDR3 is made up of 13 amino acids. CDR1 LGHNT and CDR2 FRNRAP come from the germline V gene. With 0 bases removed from V and 4 bases from J, the gap between germline ends came to 5 bases. CDR3 in DNA: TGTGCTAGTGGTTTGGTCGGCTCAGATACGCAGTATTTT. Its protein product is CASGLVGSDTQYF.

This clonotype was found a few times. This chain links TRBV7-2 with TRBJ2-1, with D possibly being TRBD1 (6 bases). The V and J ends lost 5 bases and 10 bases respectively, with 21 bases between them. CDR3 size: 15 residues. CDR1 is SGHTA and CDR2 is FQGNSA in the germline V gene. The CDR3 sequence: CASSPWGPLAYEQFF. CDR3 nucleotide sequence: TGTGCCAGCAGCCCGTGGGGGCCGTTGGCATACGAGCAGTTCTTC.

This clonotype was seen just once. Given a much more abundant clone one base away, this may be a read error. V gene TRBV27 combines with J gene TRBJ1-2; D not certain. Trimming took off 4 bases at V and 8 bases at J, with 17 bases between the two ends. There are 14 residues in the CDR3. In germline, CDR1 is MNHEY, CDR2 SMNVEV (reference sequence). The CDR3 loop is CASSSRAGRGGYTF. CDR3 DNA: TGTGCCAGCAGTTCACGGGCAGGACGAGGCGGCTACACCTTC.

In its sample, this clonotype was seen a few times. J is TRBJ1-2 and V is TRBV27; D possibly corresponds to TRBD1 (5 bases). The CDR3 extends over 14 amino acids. Looked up from germline, CDR1 is MNHEY and CDR2 is SMNVEV (reference sequence). Trimming took off 5 bases at V and 8 bases at J, with 18 bases between the two ends. In nucleotides, the CDR3 is TGTGCCAGCAGTATTGGTGTGTCGGGGGGAGGCTACACCTTC. Translation gives CASSIGVSGGGYTF.

The gene calls are TRBV28 and TRBJ1-2, with D perhaps matching TRBD1 (6 bases). Germline V gene lookup returns CDR1 MDHEN and CDR2 SYDVKM. The V end was cut by 5 bases, the J end by 4 bases, with 17 bases between. The CDR3 runs 15 residues. CDR3 loop: CASSPGGRALYGYTF. The CDR3 bases are TGTGCCAGCAGTCCGGGGGGCAGGGCCCTCTATGGCTACACCTTC.

The V gene is TRBV7-8, the J gene TRBJ2-7, with 14 bases aligning to TRBD2. In germline, CDR1 is SGHVS, CDR2 FQNEAQ. V shed 3 bases and J 4 bases; nucleotides not matched to a gene: 5. CDR3 length: 16 amino acids. CDR3 in DNA: TGTGCCAGCAGCTTGGGACTAGCGGGAGCGGTTTACGAGCAGTACTTC. It codes for CASSLGLAGAVYEQYF.

This clonotype has a count of ten or more. The rearrangement uses TRBV3-1 and TRBJ1-5, with D uncertain. Germline V gives CDR1 LGHDT, CDR2 YNNKEL (reference sequence). The CDR3 spans 13 residues. V lost 1 base to trimming and J lost 1 base, with 2 bases between them. CDR3 residues: CASSQGSNQPQHF. The CDR3 DNA is TGTGCCAGCAGCCAAGGCAGCAATCAGCCCCAGCATTTT. Supplemented by reference TRBV3-1 and TRBJ1-5, the full variable domain reads DTAVSQTPKYLVTQMGNDKSIKCEQNLGHDTMYWYKQDSKKFLKIMFSYNNKELIINETVPNRFSPKSPDKAHLNLHINSLELGDSAVYFCASSQGSNQPQHFGDGTRLSIL.

This clonotype came up a few times. The V call is TRBV29-1, the J call TRBJ2-7, with D possibly being TRBD1 or TRBD2 (6 bases each). CDR3 length equals 13 residues. From germline, CDR1 is SQVTM and CDR2 ANQGSEA. V shed 5 bases and J shed 3 bases, with 14 bases lying between them. The DNA of the CDR3 is TGCAGCGTTAAAGGGGGGACCGTCTACGAGCAGTACTTC. Translation: CSVKGGTVYEQYF.

V usage is TRBV7-2 and J usage is TRBJ1-2; D is uncertain. Germline-derived CDR1 and CDR2 are SGHTA and FQGNSA. V was pared by 4 bases and J by 4 bases, with 7 bases between. This CDR3 has 12 residues. Here the CDR3 DNA reads TGTGCCAGCAGCTGGTCAGTCTATGGCTACACCTTC. As protein: CASSWSVYGYTF.

Of note for this clonotype: One junction end disagrees with the germline gene, perhaps due to a read error. The genes are TRBV12-3 or TRBV12-4 and TRBJ1-2; maybe TRBD1 (5 bases). The CDR3 totals 12 residues. The CDR3 is CANSRRVYGYTF. CDR3 coding DNA: TGTGCCAACAGTCGCAGGGTCTATGGCTACACCTTC.

CDR3 nucleotide sequence: TGTGCCACCAGTGATCCGCCTAGCGGGAGAGAGACCCAGTACTTC. It is translated as CATSDPPSGRETQYF. The chain is built from TRBV24-1 and TRBJ2-5; TRBD2 aligns across 10 bases. Per germline, CDR1 KGHDR and CDR2 SFDVKD. V dropped 3 bases and J dropped 4; count of bases not matched to a gene: 4. The CDR3 runs to 15 residues.

V gene TRBV19 combines with J gene TRBJ2-5; D may be TRBD2 (6 bases). Trimming took off 6 bases at V and 1 base at J, with 15 bases between the two ends. Germline CDR1 is LNHDA and CDR2 is SQIVND (reference sequence). The CDR3 consists of 15 residues. As DNA, the CDR3 is TGTGCCAGTAGGATGACCGCGGGGCTCCAAGAGACCCAGTACTTC. Translation gives CASRMTAGLQETQYF. The full variable domain, in which reference TRBV19 and TRBJ2-5 provide the parts outside the CDR3, is DGGITQSPKYLFRKEGQNVTLSCEQNLNHDAMYWYRQDPGQGLRLIYYSQIVNDFQKGDIAEGYSVSREKKESFPLTVTSAQKNPTAFYLCASRMTAGLQETQYFGPGTRLLVL.

The gene calls are TRBV18 and TRBJ1-5; the D gene is possibly TRBD1 (5 bases). Germline assignment: CDR1 KGHSH and CDR2 LQKENI. V was trimmed by 3 bases and J by 1 base, leaving 10 bases between them. This CDR3 comprises 15 residues. CDR3 residues: CASSPDTGSNQPQHF. CDR3 nucleotides: TGTGCCAGCTCACCGGACACGGGGAGCAATCAGCCCCAGCATTTT. The entire variable domain, with the rest obtained from reference TRBV18 and TRBJ1-5, is as follows: NAGVMQNPRHLVRRRGQEARLRCSPMKGHSHVYWYRQLPEEGLKFMVYLQKENIIDESGMPKERFSAEFPKEGPSILRIQQVVRGDSAAYFCASSPDTGSNQPQHFGDGTRLSIL.

The J gene is TRBJ1-2, the V gene TRBV7-9; the match to TRBD1 covers 7 bases. V lost 5 bases, J lost 2 bases, and 8 bases stayed unmatched. Germline V gene sequence: CDR1 SEHNR, CDR2 FQNEAQ (reference sequence). CDR3 size: 15 residues. Written as DNA, the CDR3 is TGTGCCAGCAGCCCTTACAGGGGAACGAACTATGGCTACACCTTC. It yields the protein CASSPYRGTNYGYTF.

This clonotype was seen more than once but under ten times. As DNA, the CDR3 is TGTGCCACCCGGTGGGCCAGCACTGAAGCTTTCTTT. Its translation is CATRWASTEAFF. V usage is TRBV24-1 and J usage is TRBJ1-1; D remains unclear. The CDR3 sequence is 12 residues long. The V end lost 9 bases, the J end lost 4 bases, and 11 bases lay between the germline ends. The germline V gene encodes CDR1 KGHDR and CDR2 SFDVKD.

Only a few counts were recorded for this clonotype. V gene TRBV5-1 combines with J gene TRBJ2-1, with 12 positions matching TRBD2. Germline V lookup: CDR1 SGHRS, CDR2 YFSETQ. The CDR3 sequence is 14 residues long. The J segment lost 10 bases and the V segment lost 4 bases, leaving 6 bases of the junction unmatched. The CDR3 region is CASSPGLAGLEQFF. DNA for the CDR3: TGCGCCAGCAGCCCGGGACTAGCGGGTTTAGAGCAGTTCTTC.

This clonotype has just a few counts. The V and J genes are TRBV7-9 and TRBJ2-3, with 9 positions matching TRBD2. The J segment lost 6 bases and the V segment lost 2 bases, leaving 3 bases of the junction unmatched. Germline CDR1 and CDR2: SEHNR and FQNEAQ (reference sequence). CDR3 length: 14 amino acids. In DNA, the CDR3 is TGTGCCAGCAGCTTACTAGCGGGGATGGATACGCAGTATTTT. This translates into CASSLLAGMDTQYF.

The CDR3 loop reads CSASGAGRWTYNEQFF. CDR3 bases: TGCAGTGCTTCTGGGGCGGGGCGATGGACCTACAATGAGCAGTTCTTC. This chain connects TRBV20-1 to TRBJ2-1, with D perhaps matching TRBD2 (6 bases). The CDR3 is 16 residues long. Germline CDR1 DFQATT, CDR2 SNEGSKA (reference sequence). V shed 5 bases and J shed 2 bases, with 19 bases lying between them.

The J gene is TRBJ1-1, the V gene TRBV4-1; possibly TRBD1 for D (5 bases). The CDR3 consists of 15 residues. V lost 2 bases and J 1 base, leaving 11 bases between the germline ends. CDR1 and CDR2 from the germline V gene are MGHRA and YSYEKL. The CDR3 region has the DNA TGCGCCAGCAGCCAAAGGTTCGGACAGAACACTGAAGCTTTCTTT. It translates to CASSQRFGQNTEAFF.

This clonotype has just a few counts. The CDR3: CASSYGKGSTNYGYTF. DNA of the CDR3: TGTGCCAGCAGCTACGGGAAAGGATCGACTAACTATGGCTACACCTTC. This chain connects TRBV5-6 to TRBJ1-2, with no clear D. The CDR3 is 16 residues long. Germline CDR1 is SGHDT and CDR2 is YYEEEE. Trimming shortened V by 3 bases and J by 0 bases, and 15 bases separated the two germline ends.

CDR3 region: CASSTLATNEKLFF. The DNA of the CDR3 is TGTGCCAGCAGCACCTTAGCAACTAATGAAAAACTGTTTTTT. The V and J genes are TRBV11-2 and TRBJ1-4; no clear D. This CDR3 region has 14 residues. Germline V gene lookup returns CDR1 SGHAT and CDR2 FQNNGV. Trimming left V 5 bases short and J 0 bases short, with 7 bases between.

V usage is TRBV29-1 and J usage is TRBJ1-3; tentatively, D is TRBD1 (6 bases). Germline V lookup: CDR1 SQVTM, CDR2 ANQGSEA. The CDR3 is 16 amino acids. Trimming pared 0 bases from V and 2 bases from J, leaving 14 bases between. The CDR3 is CSVEDGYEGAGNTIYF. CDR3 bases: TGCAGCGTTGAAGATGGGTATGAGGGGGCTGGAAACACCATATATTTT.

A few counts support this clonotype. The V gene is TRBV20-1, the J gene TRBJ2-7, with 10 bases matching TRBD2. The germline gives CDR1 DFQATT, CDR2 SNEGSKA (reference sequence). V dropped 3 bases and J dropped 5; count of bases not matched to a gene: 16. The CDR3 runs to 17 residues. The CDR3: CSASWSSGSSGFHEQYF. The CDR3 DNA reads as TGCAGTGCTAGTTGGTCTAGCGGGAGTTCAGGGTTCCACGAGCAGTACTTC.